This T cell receptor beta chain was observed in a study of neoadjuvant anti-PD-1 for oral cavity cancer. The time point: after neoadjuvant nivolumab, at surgical resection. This CDR3 region has 18 residues. From germline, CDR1 is LGHNA and CDR2 YNFKEQ. V was clipped by 3 bases and J by 1 base; unmatched bases: 13. The protocol was immunoSEQ multiplex PCR, while the TCRdb copy is restricted to in-frame clones and leaves out a portion. The table includes 63,000 or so clones, 85% to 90% detected once. This sample comprised PBMCs, obtained after nivolumab (anti-PD-1) treatment. The clonotype was recovered from a person aged 35 to 85 with oral cavity squamous cell carcinoma. The rearrangement joins TRBV4-2 to TRBJ2-7; TRBD1 aligns across 9 bases. CDR3 region: CASSQAYGQGTLSYEQYF. CDR3 in DNA: TGTGCCAGCAGCCAGGCGTACGGACAGGGGACGCTGTCCTACGAGCAGTACTTC.